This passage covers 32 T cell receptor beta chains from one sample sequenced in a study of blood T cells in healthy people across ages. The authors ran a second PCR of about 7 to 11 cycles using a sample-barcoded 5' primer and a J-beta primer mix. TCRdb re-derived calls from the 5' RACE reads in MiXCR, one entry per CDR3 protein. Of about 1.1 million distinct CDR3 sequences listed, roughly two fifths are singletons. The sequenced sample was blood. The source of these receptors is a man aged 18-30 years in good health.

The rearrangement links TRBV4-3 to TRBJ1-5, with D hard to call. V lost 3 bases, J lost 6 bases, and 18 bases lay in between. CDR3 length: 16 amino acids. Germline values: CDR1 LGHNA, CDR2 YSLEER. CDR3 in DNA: TGCGCCAGCAGCCATGATCCAGACGATGGGATTCAGCCCCAGCATTTT. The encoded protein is CASSHDPDDGIQPQHF.

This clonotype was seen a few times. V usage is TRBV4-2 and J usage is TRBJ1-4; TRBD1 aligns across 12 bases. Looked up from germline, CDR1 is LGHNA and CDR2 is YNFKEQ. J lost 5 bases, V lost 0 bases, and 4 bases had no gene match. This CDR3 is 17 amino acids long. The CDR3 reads CASSQDLGTGGNEKLFF. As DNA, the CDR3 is TGTGCCAGCAGCCAAGATTTGGGGACAGGGGGCAATGAAAAACTGTTTTTT.

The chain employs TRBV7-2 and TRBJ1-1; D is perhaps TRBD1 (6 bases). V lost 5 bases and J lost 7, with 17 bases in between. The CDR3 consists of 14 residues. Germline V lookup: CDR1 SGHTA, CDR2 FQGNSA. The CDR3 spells CASSVRTAGSEAFF. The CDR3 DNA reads TGTGCCAGCAGCGTAAGGACAGCGGGGAGTGAAGCTTTCTTT.

The CDR3 DNA sequence: TGTGCCAGCAGCCAAGATCCGGACAGGGCTAATGAAAAACTGTTTTTT. Residues: CASSQDPDRANEKLFF. This rearrangement joins TRBV4-2 to TRBJ1-4, with TRBD1 matching 8 bases. This CDR3 comprises 16 residues. Per the germline V gene, CDR1 is LGHNA and CDR2 is YNFKEQ. J lost 3 bases, V lost 0 bases, and 3 bases had no gene match.

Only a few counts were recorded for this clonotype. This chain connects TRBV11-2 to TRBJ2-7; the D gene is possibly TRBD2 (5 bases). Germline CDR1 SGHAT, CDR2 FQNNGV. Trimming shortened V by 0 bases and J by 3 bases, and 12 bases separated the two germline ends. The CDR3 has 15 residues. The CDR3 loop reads CASSLDRTEDYEQYF. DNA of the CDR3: TGTGCCAGCAGCTTAGATCGGACGGAGGACTACGAGCAGTACTTC.

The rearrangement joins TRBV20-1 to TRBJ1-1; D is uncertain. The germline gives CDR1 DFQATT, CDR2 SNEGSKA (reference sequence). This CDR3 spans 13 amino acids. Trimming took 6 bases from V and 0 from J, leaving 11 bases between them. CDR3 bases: TGCAGTGCCGGCGGGAAAATGAACACTGAAGCTTTCTTT. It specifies CSAGGKMNTEAFF.

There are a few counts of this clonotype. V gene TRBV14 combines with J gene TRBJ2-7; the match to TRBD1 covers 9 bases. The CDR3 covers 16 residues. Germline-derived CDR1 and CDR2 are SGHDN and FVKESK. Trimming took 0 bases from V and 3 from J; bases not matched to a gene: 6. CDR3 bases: TGTGCCAGCAGCCAAGACCCCGGACAGGGGAACTACGAGCAGTACTTC. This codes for CASSQDPGQGNYEQYF. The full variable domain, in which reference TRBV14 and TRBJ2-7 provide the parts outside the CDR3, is EAGVTQFPSHSVIEKGQTVTLRCDPISGHDNLYWYRRVMGKEIKFLLHFVKESKQDESGMPNNRFLAERTGGTYSTLKVQPAELEDSGVYFCASSQDPGQGNYEQYFGPGTRLTVT.

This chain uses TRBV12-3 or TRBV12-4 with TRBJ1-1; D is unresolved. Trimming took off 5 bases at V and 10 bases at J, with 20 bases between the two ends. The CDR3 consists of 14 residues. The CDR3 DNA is TGTGCCAGCAGTCCGCGGGCGATACGAGGCGGAGCTTTCTTT. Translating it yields CASSPRAIRGGAFF.

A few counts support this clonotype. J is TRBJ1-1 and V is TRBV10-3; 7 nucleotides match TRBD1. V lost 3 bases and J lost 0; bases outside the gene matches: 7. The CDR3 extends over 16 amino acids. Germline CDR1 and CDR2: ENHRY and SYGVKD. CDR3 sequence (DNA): TGTGCCATCAGTGAAGGGCAGGGGGGGATGAACACTGAAGCTTTCTTT. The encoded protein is CAISEGQGGMNTEAFF.

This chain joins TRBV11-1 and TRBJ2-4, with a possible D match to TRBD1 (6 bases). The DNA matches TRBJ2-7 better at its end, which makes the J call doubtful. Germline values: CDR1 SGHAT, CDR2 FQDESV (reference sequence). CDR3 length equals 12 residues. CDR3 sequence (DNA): TGTGCCAGCAGCTTAAACAGGGACGAGCAGTACTTC. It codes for CASSLNRDEQYF.

The CDR3 nucleotides are TGTGCCAGCAGCGCGCTGGCATGGGGCGAGCAGTTCTTC. Translated: CASSALAWGEQFF. The V call is TRBV7-2, the J call TRBJ2-1; maybe TRBD1 (5 bases). The CDR3 runs to 13 residues. The ends were cut back, 5 bases at V and 10 bases at J, with 15 bases in the middle. The germline V gene encodes CDR1 SGHTA and CDR2 FQGNSA.

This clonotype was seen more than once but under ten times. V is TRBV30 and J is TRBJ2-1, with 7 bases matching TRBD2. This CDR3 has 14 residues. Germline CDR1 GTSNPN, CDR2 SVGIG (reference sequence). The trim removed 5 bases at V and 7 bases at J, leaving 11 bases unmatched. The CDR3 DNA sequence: TGTGCCTGGGGAGCGGGGATAGTTGTGAATGAGCAGTTCTTC. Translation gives CAWGAGIVVNEQFF.

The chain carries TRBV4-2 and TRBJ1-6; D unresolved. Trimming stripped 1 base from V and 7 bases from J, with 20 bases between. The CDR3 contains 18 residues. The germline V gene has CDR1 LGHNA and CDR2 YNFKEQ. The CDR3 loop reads CASSQVGFLSGANSPLHF. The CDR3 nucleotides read TGTGCCAGCAGCCAAGTAGGGTTTTTGTCGGGCGCAAATTCACCCCTCCACTTT.

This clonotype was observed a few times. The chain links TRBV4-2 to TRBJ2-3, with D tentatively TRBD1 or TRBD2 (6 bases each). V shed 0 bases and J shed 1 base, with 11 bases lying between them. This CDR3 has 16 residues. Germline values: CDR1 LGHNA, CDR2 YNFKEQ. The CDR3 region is CASSQDTGGGTDTQYF. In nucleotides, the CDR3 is TGTGCCAGCAGCCAAGATACCGGGGGCGGCACAGATACGCAGTATTTT.

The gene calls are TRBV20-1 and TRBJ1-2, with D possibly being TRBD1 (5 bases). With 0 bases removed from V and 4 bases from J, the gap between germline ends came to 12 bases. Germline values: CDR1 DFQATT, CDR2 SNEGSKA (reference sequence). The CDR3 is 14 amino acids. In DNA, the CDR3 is TGCAGTGCTAGAGACCCGGGGGTGAGCTATGGCTACACCTTC. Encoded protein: CSARDPGVSYGYTF.

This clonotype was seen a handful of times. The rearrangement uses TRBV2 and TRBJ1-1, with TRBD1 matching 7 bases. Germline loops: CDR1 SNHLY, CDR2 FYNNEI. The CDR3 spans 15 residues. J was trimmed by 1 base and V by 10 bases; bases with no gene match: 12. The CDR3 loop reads CAIKSPGTANTEAFF. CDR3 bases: TGTGCCATCAAATCACCCGGGACAGCGAACACTGAAGCTTTCTTT.

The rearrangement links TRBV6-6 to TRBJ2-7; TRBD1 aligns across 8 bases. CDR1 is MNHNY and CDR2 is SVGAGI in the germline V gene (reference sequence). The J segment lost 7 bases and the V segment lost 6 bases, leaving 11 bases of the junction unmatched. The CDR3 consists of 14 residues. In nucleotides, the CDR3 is TGTGCCAGCAGACTGGGACAGGACTACAATGAGCAGTACTTC. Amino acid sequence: CASRLGQDYNEQYF.

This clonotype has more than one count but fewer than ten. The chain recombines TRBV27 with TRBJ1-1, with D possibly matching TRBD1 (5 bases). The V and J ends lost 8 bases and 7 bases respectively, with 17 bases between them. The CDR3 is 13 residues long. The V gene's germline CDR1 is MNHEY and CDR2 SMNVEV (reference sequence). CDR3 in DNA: TGTGCCAGCCGGCGGGGCAGGGCCCTTGAAGCTTTCTTT. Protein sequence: CASRRGRALEAFF.

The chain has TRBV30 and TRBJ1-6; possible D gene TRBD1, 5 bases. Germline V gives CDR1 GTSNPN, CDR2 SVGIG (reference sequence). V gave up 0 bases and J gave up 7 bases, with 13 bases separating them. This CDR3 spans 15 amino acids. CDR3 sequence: CAWSVRATVNSPLHF. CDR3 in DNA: TGTGCCTGGAGTGTACGGGCGACAGTGAATTCACCCCTCCACTTT.

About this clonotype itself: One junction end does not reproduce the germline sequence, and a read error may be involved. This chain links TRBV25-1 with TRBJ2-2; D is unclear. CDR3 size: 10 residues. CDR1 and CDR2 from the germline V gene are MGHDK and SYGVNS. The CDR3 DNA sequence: TGTGACAGCTATAGTGGGGAGCTGTTTTTT. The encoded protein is CDSYSGELFF.

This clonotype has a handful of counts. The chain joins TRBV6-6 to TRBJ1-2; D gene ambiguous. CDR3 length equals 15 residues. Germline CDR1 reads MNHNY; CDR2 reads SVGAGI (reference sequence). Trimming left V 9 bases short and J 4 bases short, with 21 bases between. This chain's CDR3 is CARPLGRSAFYGYTF. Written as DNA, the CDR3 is TGTGCCAGGCCACTAGGCAGGTCCGCATTCTATGGCTACACCTTC.

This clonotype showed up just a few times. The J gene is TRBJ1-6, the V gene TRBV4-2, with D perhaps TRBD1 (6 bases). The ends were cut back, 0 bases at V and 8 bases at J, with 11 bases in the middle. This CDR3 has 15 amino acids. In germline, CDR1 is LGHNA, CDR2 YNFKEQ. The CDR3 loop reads CASSQDRDNDSPLHF. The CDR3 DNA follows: TGTGCCAGCAGCCAAGATCGGGACAATGATTCACCCCTCCACTTT.

Written as DNA, the CDR3 is TGCAGTGCTAGCCTAAGGGGTTGGGGAAACATTCAGTACTTC. Protein sequence: CSASLRGWGNIQYF. J is TRBJ2-4 and V is TRBV20-1; possibly TRBD1 for D (5 bases). V was clipped by 3 bases and J by 6 bases, with 15 bases between them. This CDR3 spans 14 amino acids. Germline V CDR1 and CDR2: DFQATT, SNEGSKA (reference sequence).

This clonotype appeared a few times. The CDR3 here is CAISLRGGEKLFF. The CDR3 coding sequence is TGTGCCATCAGTCTCAGGGGAGGTGAAAAACTGTTTTTT. J is TRBJ1-4 and V is TRBV10-3; tentative D call: TRBD1 (6 bases). Per the germline V gene, CDR1 is ENHRY and CDR2 is SYGVKD. Trimming removed 5 bases at V and 7 bases at J, with 11 bases between. This CDR3 is built from 13 residues.

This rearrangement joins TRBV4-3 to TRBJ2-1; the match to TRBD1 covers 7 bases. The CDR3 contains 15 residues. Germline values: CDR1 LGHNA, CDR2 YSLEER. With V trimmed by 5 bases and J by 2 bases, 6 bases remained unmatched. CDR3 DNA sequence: TGCGCCAGCAGCTGGGGCAGGGGGACCTACAATGAGCAGTTCTTC. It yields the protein CASSWGRGTYNEQFF.

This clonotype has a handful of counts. This CDR3 is CSASGQGAANTEAFF. The CDR3 DNA reads as TGCAGTGCTAGTGGGCAGGGGGCTGCGAACACTGAAGCTTTCTTT. This sequence joins TRBV20-1 and TRBJ1-1; 8 bases align to TRBD1. Trimming at V came to 3 bases and at J to 1 base, leaving 7 bases not matched to a gene. The CDR3 consists of 15 residues. The germline V gene has CDR1 DFQATT and CDR2 SNEGSKA (reference sequence).

The CDR3 nucleotides read TGTGCCAGCAGCTTAGAGGGTGCCAACTACGAGCAGTACTTC. It specifies CASSLEGANYEQYF. The V gene is TRBV7-2, the J gene TRBJ2-7; D unclear. CDR3 length equals 14 residues. The germline gives CDR1 SGHTA, CDR2 FQGNSA. The V end lost 1 base, the J end lost 3 bases, and 10 bases lay between the germline ends.

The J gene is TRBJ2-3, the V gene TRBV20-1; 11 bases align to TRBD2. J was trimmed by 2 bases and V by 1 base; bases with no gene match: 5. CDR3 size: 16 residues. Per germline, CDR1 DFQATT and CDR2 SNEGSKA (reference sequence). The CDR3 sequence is CSARAPLAGDTDTQYF. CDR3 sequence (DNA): TGCAGTGCTAGAGCCCCACTAGCGGGAGACACAGATACGCAGTATTTT.

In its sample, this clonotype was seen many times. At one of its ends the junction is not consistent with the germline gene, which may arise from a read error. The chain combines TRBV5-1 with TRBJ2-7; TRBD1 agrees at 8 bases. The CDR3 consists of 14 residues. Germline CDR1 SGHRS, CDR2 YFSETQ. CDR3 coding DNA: TGTGCCAGCAGTTTCCGGACAGGGTCCTACGAGCAGTACTTC. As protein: CASSFRTGSYEQYF.

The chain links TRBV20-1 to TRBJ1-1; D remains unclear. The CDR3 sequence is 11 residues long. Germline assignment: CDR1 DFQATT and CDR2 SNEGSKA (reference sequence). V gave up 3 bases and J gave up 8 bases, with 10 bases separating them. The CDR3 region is CSARAPGEAFF. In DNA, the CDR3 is TGCAGTGCTAGGGCCCCGGGGGAAGCTTTCTTT.

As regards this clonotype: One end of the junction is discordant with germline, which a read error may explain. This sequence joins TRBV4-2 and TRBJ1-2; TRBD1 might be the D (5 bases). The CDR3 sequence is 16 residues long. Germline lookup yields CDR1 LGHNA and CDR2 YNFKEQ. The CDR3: CVSSQTSAGGNYGYTF. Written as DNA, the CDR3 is TGTGTCAGCAGCCAAACCTCGGCTGGGGGGAACTATGGCTACACCTTC.

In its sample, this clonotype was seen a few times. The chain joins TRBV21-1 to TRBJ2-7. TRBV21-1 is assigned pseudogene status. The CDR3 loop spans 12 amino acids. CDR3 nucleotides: TGTGCCAGCAGCACGGAAGGATACGAGCAGTACTTC. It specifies CASSTEGYEQYF.